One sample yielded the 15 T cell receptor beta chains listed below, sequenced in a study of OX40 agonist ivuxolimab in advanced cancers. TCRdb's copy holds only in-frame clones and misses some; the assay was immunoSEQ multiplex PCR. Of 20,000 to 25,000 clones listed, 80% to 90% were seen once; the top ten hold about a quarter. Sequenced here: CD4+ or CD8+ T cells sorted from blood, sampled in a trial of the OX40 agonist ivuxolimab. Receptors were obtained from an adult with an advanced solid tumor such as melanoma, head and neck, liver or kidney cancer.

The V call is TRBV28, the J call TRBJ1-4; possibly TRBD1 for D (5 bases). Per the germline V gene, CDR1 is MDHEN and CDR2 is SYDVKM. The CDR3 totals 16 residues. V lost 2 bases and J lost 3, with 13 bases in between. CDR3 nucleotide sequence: TGTGCCAGCAGTTTAGGGAGGGGAGCATCTAATGAAAAACTGTTTTTT. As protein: CASSLGRGASNEKLFF.

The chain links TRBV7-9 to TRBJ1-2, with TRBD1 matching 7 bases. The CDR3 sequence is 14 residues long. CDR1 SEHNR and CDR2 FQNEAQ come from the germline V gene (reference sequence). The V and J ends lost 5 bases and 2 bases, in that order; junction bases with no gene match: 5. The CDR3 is CASSPTGNNYGYTF. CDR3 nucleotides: TGTGCCAGCAGCCCGACAGGGAACAACTATGGCTACACCTTC.

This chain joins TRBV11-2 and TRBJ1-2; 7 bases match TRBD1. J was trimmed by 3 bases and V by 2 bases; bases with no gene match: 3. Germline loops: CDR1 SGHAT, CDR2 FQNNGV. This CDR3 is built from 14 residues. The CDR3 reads CASSLQGGDYGYTF. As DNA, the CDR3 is TGTGCCAGCAGCTTACAGGGGGGGGACTATGGCTACACCTTC.

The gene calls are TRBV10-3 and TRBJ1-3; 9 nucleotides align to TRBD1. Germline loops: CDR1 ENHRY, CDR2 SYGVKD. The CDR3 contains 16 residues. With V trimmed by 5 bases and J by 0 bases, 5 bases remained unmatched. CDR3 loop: CAISPGQGLSGNTIYF. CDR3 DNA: TGTGCCATCAGTCCGGGACAGGGACTCTCTGGAAACACCATATATTTT.

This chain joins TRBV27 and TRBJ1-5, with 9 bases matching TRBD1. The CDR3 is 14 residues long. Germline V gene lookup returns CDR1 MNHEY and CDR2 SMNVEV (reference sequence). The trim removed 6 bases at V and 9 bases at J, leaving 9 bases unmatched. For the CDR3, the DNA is TGTGCCAGCAGCCTGGGGACAGGGAAGGGGCCCCAGCATTTT. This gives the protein CASSLGTGKGPQHF.

This CDR3 is CASSAQNSYEQYF. The CDR3 region has the DNA TGTGCCAGCAGCGCACAGAACTCCTACGAGCAGTACTTC. The chain uses TRBV7-9 and TRBJ2-7, with unresolved D. Germline lookup yields CDR1 SEHNR and CDR2 FQNEAQ (reference sequence). V shed 5 bases and J shed 0 bases, with 8 bases lying between them. CDR3 length: 13 amino acids. Complete variable domain (other parts from reference TRBV7-9 and TRBJ2-7): DTGVSQNPRHKITKRGQNVTFRCDPISEHNRLYWYRQTLGQGPEFLTYFQNEAQLEKSRLLSDRFSAERPKGSFSTLEIQRTEQGDSAMYLCASSAQNSYEQYFGPGTRLTVT.

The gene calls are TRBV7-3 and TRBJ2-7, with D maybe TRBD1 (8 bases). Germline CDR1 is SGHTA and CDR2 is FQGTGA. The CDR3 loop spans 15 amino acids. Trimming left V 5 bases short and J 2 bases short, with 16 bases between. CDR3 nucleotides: TGTGCCAGCAGCGCTACAGGGGGAGGGGCCTACGAGCAGTACTTC. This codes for CASSATGGGAYEQYF.

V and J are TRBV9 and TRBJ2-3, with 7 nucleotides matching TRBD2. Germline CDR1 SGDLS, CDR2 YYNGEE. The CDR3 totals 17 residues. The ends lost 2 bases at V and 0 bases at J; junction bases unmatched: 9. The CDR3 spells CASSVASGSHSTDTQYF. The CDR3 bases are TGTGCCAGCAGCGTGGCTAGCGGATCACATAGCACAGATACGCAGTATTTT.

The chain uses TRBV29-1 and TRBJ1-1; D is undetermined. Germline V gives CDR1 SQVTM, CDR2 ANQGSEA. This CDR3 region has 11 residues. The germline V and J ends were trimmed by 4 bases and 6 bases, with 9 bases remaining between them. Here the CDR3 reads CSVGSFAEAFF. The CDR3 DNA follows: TGCAGCGTTGGATCATTCGCTGAAGCTTTCTTT.

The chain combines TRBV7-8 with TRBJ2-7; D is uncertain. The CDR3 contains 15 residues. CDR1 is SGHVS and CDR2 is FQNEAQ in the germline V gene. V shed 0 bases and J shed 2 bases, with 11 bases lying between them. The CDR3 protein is CASSLALGHTYEQYF. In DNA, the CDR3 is TGTGCCAGCAGCTTAGCTCTCGGGCACACCTACGAGCAGTACTTC.

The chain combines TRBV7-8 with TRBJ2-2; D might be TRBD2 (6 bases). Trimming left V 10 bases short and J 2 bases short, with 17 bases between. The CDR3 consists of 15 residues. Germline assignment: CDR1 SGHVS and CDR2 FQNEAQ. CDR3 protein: CANTQLAVNTGELFF. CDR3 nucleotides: TGTGCCAACACACAACTAGCTGTCAACACCGGGGAGCTGTTTTTT. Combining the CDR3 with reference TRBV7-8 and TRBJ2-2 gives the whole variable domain GAGVSQSPRYKVAKRGQDVALRCDPISGHVSLFWYQQALGQGPEFLTYFQNEAQLDKSGLPSDRFFAERPEGSVSTLKIQRTQQEDSAVYLCANTQLAVNTGELFFGEGSRLTVL.

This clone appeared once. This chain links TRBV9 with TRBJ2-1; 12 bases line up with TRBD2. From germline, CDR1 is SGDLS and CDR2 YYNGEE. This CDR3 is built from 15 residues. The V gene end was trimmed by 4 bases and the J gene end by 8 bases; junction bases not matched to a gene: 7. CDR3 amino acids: CASSPSGGASHEQFF. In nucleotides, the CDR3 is TGTGCCAGCAGCCCTAGCGGGGGGGCCTCCCATGAGCAGTTCTTC. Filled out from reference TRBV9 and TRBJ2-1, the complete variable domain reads DSGVTQTPKHLITATGQRVTLRCSPRSGDLSVYWYQQSLDQGLQFLIQYYNGEERAKGNILERFSAQQFPDLHSELNLSSLELGDSALYFCASSPSGGASHEQFFGPGTRLTVL.

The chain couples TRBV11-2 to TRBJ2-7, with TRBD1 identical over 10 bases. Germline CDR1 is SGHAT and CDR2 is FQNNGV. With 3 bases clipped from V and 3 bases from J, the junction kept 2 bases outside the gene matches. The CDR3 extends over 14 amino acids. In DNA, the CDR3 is TGTGCCAGCAGCTTTGGGACAGGGGACTACGAGCAGTACTTC. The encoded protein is CASSFGTGDYEQYF.

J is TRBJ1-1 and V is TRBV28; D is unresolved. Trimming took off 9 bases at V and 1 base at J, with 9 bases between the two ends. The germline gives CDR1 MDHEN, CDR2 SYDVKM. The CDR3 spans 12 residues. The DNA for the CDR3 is TGTGCCAGTCATATCGGGAACACTGAAGCTTTCTTT. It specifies CASHIGNTEAFF.

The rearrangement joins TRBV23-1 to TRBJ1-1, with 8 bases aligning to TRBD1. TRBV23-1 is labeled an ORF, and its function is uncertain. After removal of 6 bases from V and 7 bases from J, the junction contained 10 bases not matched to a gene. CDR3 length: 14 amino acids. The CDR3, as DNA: TGCGCCAGCAGACTGACAGGGGAGGAGGGTGAAGCTTTCTTT. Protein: CASRLTGEEGEAFF.